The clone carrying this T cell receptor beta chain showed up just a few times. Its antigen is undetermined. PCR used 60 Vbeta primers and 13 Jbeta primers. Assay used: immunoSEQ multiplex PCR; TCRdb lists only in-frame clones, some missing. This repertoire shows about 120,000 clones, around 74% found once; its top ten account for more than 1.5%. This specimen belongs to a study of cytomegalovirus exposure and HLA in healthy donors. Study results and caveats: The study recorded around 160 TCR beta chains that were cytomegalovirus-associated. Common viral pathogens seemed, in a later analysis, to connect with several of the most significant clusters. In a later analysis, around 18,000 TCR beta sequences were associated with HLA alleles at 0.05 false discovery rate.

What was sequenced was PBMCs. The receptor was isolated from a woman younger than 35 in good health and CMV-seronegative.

As DNA, the CDR3 is TGCGCCAGCAGCCAAGGACAGGACATAATGAACACTGAAGCTTTCTTT. Its protein is CASSQGQDIMNTEAFF. This chain joins TRBV4-1 and TRBJ1-1, with D perhaps TRBD1 (6 bases). Trimming took 1 base from V and 0 from J, leaving 12 bases between them. The CDR3 runs 16 residues. CDR1 is MGHRA and CDR2 is YSYEKL in the germline V gene.